This T cell receptor (beta chain) was identified during a study of blood T cell repertoires in COVID-19. Across the study: The cDNA or gDNA used as material had been derived from T cells, B-cell-depleted T cells, or PBMCs.

The CDR3 loop spans 15 amino acids. V lost 3 bases and J lost 0, with 8 bases in between. CDR1 is MNHEY, CDR2 SMNVEV, per germline (reference sequence). Authors' methods: Reference gene primer amplification gave nucleated cell count estimates. Clones were read by immunoSEQ multiplex PCR, and TCRdb kept only the in-frame ones, dropping some. D and trimming were read from the DNA, whereas the V and J calls and clone size are those reported in that table. The sample lists roughly 330,000 clones; about 83% were seen once. The material sequenced was peripheral blood. The rearrangement uses TRBV27 and TRBJ1-4; no definite D call. The clonotype originates from a woman aged 45-60 years with acute or convalescent COVID-19. In DNA form, the CDR3 reads TGTGCCAGCAGTTTGGTAGTTGCAACTAATGAAAAACTGTTTTTT. Its protein product is CASSLVVATNEKLFF.